These 5 T cell receptor beta chains were sequenced from one sample in a study of blood T cell repertoires in COVID-19. Sequenced by immunoSEQ multiplex PCR; TCRdb stores in-frame clones only, minus some. The data contain roughly 210,000 clones, less than 90% of them seen just once; the ten biggest clones take up roughly 1.7%. Input material: peripheral blood. The receptors originated from a man aged 70-80 years with acute or convalescent COVID-19.

This clone showed up just once. The chain carries TRBV6-5 and TRBJ1-5, with TRBD1 matching 7 bases. CDR1 MNHEY and CDR2 SVGAGI come from the germline V gene. V shed 6 bases and J 5 bases; nucleotides not matched to a gene: 4. The CDR3 contains 13 residues. CDR3 nucleotide sequence: TGTGCCAGCAGGACAGGGTCGGATCAGCCCCAGCATTTT. Translation gives CASRTGSDQPQHF.

V and J are TRBV28 and TRBJ2-7; TRBD1 matches 11 bases. Germline V gene sequence: CDR1 MDHEN, CDR2 SYDVKM. The CDR3 length is 15 residues. Trimming at V came to 7 bases and at J to 4 bases, leaving 9 bases not matched to a gene. The CDR3, as DNA: TGTGCCAGCACCGTCTCCGGGACAGGGGGTTACGAGCAGTACTTC. Protein product: CASTVSGTGGYEQYF.

V usage is TRBV6-1 and J usage is TRBJ1-1; weak D call: TRBD1 (5 bases). Germline V lookup: CDR1 MNHNS, CDR2 SASEGT. The CDR3 has 15 residues. V gave up 2 bases and J gave up 4 bases, with 14 bases separating them. The CDR3 here is CASSEQVLGPTEAFF. In DNA form, the CDR3 reads TGTGCCAGCAGTGAACAGGTCTTGGGGCCCACTGAAGCTTTCTTT.

Here the CDR3 reads CASQVGPTGYGYTF. The CDR3 DNA reads as TGTGCCAGCCAGGTGGGGCCGACAGGCTATGGCTACACCTTC. V is TRBV7-9 and J is TRBJ1-2; maybe TRBD1 (6 bases). Germline assignment: CDR1 SEHNR and CDR2 FQNEAQ (reference sequence). The CDR3 loop spans 14 amino acids. Trimming stripped 8 bases from V and 4 bases from J, with 17 bases between.

This rearrangement joins TRBV9 to TRBJ2-1; tentatively, D is TRBD2 (6 bases). Germline V lookup: CDR1 SGDLS, CDR2 YYNGEE. The CDR3 covers 15 residues. The V end was cut by 0 bases, the J end by 7 bases, with 14 bases between. CDR3: CASSVARRDRNEQFF. For the CDR3, the DNA is TGTGCCAGCAGCGTAGCGAGGAGGGATAGGAATGAGCAGTTCTTC.